Given below is one T cell receptor (beta chain) in context. Germline loops: CDR1 MNHNY, CDR2 SVGAGI (reference sequence). The junction had 11 bases not matched to a gene; V was cut back by 5 bases and J by 4 bases. CDR3 length equals 16 residues. This entry is derived from a study of blood T cell repertoires in COVID-19. As for the study in general: T cells, B-cell-depleted T cells, or PBMCs provided the cDNA or gDNA that served as material.

Some clones are missing from TCRdb's copy, which holds only in-frame ones; the method was immunoSEQ multiplex PCR. The sample lists 200,000 to 300,000 clones, approximately 88% occurring once. The study drew participants aged about 18 to 90 years from under 30 US areas. The chain employs TRBV6-6 and TRBJ2-7; 10 positions agree with TRBD1. Sequencing was done on a sample of PBMCs or T cells enriched from blood (not recorded which). The TCR originated in a woman aged 40 to 50 with acute COVID-19. CDR3 nucleotides: TGTGCCAGCAGTCGACAGGGGGCGAATACAGTTTACGAGCAGTACTTC. It codes for CASSRQGANTVYEQYF.